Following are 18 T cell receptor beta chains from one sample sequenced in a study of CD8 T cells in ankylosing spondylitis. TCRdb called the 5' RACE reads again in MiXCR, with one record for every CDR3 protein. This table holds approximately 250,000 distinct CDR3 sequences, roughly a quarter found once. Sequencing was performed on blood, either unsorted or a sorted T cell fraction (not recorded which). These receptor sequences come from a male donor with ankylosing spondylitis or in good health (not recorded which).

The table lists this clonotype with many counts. The CDR3: CASSRSGVETQYF. CDR3 coding DNA: TGTGCCAGCAGCCGGTCGGGGGTTGAGACCCAGTACTTC. This chain uses TRBV5-6 with TRBJ2-5; D possibly corresponds to TRBD2 (6 bases). The CDR3 sequence is 13 residues long. The V and J ends lost 4 bases and 5 bases respectively, with 12 bases between them. Germline CDR1 is SGHDT and CDR2 is YYEEEE.

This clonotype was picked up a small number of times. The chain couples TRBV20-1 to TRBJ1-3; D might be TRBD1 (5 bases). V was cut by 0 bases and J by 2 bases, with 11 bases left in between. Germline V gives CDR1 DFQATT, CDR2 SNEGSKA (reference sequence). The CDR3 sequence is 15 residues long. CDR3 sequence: CSARDLGQPGNTIYF. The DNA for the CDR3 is TGCAGTGCTAGAGATCTGGGGCAGCCTGGAAACACCATATATTTT.

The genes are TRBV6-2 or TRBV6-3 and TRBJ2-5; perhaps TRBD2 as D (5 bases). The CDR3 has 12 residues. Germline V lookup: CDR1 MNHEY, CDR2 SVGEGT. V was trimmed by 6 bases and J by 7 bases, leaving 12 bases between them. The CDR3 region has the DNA TGTGCCAGCAGCCGGGCGGGTGTGACCCAGTACTTC. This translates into CASSRAGVTQYF.

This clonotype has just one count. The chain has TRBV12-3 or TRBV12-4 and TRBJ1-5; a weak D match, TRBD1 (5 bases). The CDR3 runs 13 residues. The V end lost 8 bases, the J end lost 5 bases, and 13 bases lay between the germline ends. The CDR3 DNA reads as TGTGCCAGCGCGGGGCAGGTTTATCAGCCCCAGCATTTT. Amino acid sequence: CASAGQVYQPQHF.

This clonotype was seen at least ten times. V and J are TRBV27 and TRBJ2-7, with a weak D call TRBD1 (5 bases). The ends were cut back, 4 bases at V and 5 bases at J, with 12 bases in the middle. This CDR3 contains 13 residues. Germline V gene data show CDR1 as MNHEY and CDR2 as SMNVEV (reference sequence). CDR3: CASSYLGQDEQYF. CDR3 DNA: TGTGCCAGCAGTTATCTAGGACAAGACGAGCAGTACTTC.

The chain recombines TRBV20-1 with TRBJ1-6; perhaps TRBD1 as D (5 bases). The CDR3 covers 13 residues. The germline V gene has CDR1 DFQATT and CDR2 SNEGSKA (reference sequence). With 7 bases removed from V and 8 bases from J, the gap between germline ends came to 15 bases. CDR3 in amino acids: CSGRRESDSPLHF. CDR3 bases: TGCAGTGGGCGCAGGGAGTCCGATTCACCCCTCCACTTT.

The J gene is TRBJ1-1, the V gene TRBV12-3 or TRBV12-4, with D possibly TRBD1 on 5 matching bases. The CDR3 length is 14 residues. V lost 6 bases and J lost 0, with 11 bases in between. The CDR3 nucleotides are TGTGCCAGCAGCCGACAGTCCCTGAACACTGAAGCTTTCTTT. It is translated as CASSRQSLNTEAFF.

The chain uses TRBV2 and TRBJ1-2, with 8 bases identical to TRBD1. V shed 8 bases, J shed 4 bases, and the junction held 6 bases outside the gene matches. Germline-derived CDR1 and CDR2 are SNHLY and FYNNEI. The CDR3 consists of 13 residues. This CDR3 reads CASDWTGFYGYTF. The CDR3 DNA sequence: TGTGCCAGCGATTGGACAGGGTTCTATGGCTACACCTTC.

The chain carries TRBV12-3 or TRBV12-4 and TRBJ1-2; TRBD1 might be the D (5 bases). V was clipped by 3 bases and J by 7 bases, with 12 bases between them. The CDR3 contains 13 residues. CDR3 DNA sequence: TGTGCCAGCAGTTTGTCGGGGGGTAGTGGCTACACCTTC. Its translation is CASSLSGGSGYTF.

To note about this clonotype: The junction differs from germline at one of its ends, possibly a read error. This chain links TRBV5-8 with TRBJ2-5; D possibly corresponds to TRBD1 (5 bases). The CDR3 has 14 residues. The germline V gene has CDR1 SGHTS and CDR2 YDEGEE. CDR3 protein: CAISLGHLQETQYF. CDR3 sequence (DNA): TGTGCCATCAGCCTGGGGCACCTCCAAGAGACCCAGTACTTC.

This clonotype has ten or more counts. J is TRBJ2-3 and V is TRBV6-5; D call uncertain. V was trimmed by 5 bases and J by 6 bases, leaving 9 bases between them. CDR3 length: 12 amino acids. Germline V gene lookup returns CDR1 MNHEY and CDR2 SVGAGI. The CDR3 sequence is CASSNQLDTQYF. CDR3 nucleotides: TGTGCCAGCAGTAACCAGTTGGATACGCAGTATTTT.

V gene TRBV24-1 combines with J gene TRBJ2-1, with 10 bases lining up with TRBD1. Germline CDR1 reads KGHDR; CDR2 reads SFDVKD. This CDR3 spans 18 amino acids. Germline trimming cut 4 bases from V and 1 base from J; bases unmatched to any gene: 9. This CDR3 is CATSDPGTGAISYNEQFF. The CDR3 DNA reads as TGTGCCACCAGTGACCCCGGGACAGGGGCGATTTCCTACAATGAGCAGTTCTTC.

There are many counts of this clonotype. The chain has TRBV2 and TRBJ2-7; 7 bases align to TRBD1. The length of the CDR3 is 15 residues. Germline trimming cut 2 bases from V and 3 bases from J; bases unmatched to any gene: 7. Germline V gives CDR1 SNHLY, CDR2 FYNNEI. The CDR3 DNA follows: TGTGCCAGCAGTGAACGTCAGGGGGTTAACTACGAGCAGTACTTC. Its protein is CASSERQGVNYEQYF.

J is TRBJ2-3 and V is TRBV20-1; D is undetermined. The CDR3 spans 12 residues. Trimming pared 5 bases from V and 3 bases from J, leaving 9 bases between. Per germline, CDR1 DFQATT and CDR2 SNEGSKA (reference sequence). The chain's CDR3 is CSAAIQTDTQYF. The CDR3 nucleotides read TGCAGTGCTGCGATCCAAACAGATACGCAGTATTTT.

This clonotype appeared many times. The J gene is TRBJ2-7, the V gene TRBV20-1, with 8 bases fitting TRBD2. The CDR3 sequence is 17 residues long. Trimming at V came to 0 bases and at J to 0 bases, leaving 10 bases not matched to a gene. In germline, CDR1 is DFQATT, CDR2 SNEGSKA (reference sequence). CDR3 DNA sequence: TGCAGTGCTAGAGATCCCCGGGGGGGCCAAAGCTCCTACGAGCAGTACTTC. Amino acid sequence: CSARDPRGGQSSYEQYF.

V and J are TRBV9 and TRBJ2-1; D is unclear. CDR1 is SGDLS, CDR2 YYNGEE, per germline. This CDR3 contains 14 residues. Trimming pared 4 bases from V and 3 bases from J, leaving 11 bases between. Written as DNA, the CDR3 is TGTGCCAGCAGCCCCTCCGTGTACTACAATGAGCAGTTCTTC. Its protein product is CASSPSVYYNEQFF.

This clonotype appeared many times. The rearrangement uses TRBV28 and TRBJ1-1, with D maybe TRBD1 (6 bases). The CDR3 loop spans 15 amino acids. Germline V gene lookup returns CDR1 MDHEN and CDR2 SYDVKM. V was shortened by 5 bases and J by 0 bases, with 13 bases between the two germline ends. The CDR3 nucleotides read TGTGCCAGCAGTCAAGGGGGGATCCTGAACACTGAAGCTTTCTTT. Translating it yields CASSQGGILNTEAFF.

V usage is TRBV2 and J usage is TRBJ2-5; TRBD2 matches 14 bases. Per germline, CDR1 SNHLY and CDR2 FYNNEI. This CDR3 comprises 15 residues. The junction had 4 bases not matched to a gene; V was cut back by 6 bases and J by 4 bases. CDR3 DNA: TGTGCCAGCAGCCGAGGACTAGCGGGAGGAGAGACCCAGTACTTC. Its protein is CASSRGLAGGETQYF.